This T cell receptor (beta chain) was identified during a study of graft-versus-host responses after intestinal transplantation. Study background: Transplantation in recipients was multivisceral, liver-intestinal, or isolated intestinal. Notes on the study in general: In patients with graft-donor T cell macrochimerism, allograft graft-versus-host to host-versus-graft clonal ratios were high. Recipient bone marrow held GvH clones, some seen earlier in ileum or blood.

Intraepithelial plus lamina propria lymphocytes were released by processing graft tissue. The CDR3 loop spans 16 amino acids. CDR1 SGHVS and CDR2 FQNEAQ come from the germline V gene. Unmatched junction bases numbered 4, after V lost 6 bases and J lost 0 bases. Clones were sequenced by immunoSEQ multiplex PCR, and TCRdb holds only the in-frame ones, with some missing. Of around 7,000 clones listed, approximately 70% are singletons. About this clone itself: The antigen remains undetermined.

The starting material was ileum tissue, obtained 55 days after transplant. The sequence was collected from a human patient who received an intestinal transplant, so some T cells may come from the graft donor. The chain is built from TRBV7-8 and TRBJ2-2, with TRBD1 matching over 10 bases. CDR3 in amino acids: CASRIGQGANTGELFF. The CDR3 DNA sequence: TGTGCCAGCAGGATCGGACAGGGGGCGAACACCGGGGAGCTGTTTTTT.